This T cell receptor beta chain came from a study of blood T cell repertoires in COVID-19. About the study: Specimens from acute and convalescent COVID-19 originated in the United States, Italy and Spain. T cells, B-cell-depleted T cells, or PBMCs provided the cDNA or gDNA that served as material.

There are a few counts of this clone. Authors' methods: It was from reference gene primer amplification that nucleated cell counts were estimated. The protocol was immunoSEQ multiplex PCR, while the TCRdb copy is restricted to in-frame clones and leaves out a portion. V, J and clone size are taken as reported in that table, and D and trimming were inferred from the DNA itself. The sample shows 260,000 or so clones, 84% of them seen only once. Germline CDR1 reads MGHRA; CDR2 reads YSYEKL. The CDR3 is made up of 17 amino acids. V was shortened by 0 bases and J by 4 bases, with 17 bases between the two germline ends.

The source of this sequence is a human donor in a cohort sampled during active COVID-19. The chain combines TRBV4-1 with TRBJ2-3; D is unresolved. The sequenced sample consisted of peripheral blood. The CDR3 loop reads CASSQDYPTSPSDTQYF. DNA for the CDR3: TGCGCCAGCAGCCAAGATTATCCTACTTCCCCTTCAGATACGCAGTATTTT.